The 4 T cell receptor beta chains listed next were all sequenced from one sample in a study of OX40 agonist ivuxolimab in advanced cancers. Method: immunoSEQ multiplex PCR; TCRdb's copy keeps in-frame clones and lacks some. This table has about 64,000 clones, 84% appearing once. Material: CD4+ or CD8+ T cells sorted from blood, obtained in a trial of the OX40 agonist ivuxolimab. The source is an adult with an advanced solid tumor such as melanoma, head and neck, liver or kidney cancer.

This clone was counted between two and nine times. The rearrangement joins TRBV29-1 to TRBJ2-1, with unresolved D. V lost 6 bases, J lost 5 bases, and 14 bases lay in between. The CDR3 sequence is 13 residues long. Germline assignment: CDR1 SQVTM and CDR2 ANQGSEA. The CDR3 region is CSVSGRRNNEQFF. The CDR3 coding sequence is TGCAGCGTATCAGGACGGCGCAACAATGAGCAGTTCTTC.

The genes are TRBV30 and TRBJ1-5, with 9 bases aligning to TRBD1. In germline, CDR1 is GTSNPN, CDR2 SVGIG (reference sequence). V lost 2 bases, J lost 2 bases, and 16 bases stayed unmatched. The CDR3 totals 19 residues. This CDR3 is CAWSPKDRGALLGNQPQHF. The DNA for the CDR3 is TGTGCCTGGAGTCCCAAGGACAGGGGCGCCCTTTTGGGCAATCAGCCCCAGCATTTT.

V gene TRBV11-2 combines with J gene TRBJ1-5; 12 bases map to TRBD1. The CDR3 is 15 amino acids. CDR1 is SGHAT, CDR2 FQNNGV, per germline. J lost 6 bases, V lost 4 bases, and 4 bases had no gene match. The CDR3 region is CASSSGTGGLQPQHF. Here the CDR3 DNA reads TGTGCCAGCAGCTCCGGGACAGGGGGCCTTCAGCCCCAGCATTTT.

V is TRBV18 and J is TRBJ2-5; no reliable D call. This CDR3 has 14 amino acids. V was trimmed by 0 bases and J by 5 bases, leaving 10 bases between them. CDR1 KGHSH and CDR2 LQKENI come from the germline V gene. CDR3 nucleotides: TGTGCCAGCTCACCACCTCCATCCTCGGAGACCCAGTACTTC. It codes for CASSPPPSSETQYF.